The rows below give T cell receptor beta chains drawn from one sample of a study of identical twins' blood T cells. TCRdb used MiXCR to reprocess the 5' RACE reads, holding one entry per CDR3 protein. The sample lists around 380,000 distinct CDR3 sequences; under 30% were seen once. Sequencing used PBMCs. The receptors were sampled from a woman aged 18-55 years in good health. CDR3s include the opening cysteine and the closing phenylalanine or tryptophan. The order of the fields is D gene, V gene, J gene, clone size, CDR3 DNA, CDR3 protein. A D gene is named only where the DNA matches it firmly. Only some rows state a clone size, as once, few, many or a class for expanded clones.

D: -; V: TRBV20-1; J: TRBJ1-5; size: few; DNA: TGCAGTGCTAGAGATATTCAGCACCCGTTCAATCAGCCCCAGCATTTT; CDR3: CSARDIQHPFNQPQHF
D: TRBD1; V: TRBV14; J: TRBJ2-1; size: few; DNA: TGTGCCAGCAGCTTCCGGACAGGGGAGGGCAATGAGCAGTTCTTC; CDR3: CASSFRTGEGNEQFF
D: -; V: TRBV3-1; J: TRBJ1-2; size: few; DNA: TGTGCCAGCAGCCAAGGCCCCGGGTGGGATGGCTACACCTTC; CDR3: CASSQGPGWDGYTF
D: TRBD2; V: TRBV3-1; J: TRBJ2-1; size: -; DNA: TGTGCCAGCAGCCGAGACCCGGGACTAGCGGGGGTTACCCACTACAATGAGCAGTTCTTC; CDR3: CASSRDPGLAGVTHYNEQFF
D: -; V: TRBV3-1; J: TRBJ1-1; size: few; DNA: TGTGCCAGCAGCCCCCTGTGGGGGCGGAACACTGAAGCTTTCTTT; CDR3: CASSPLWGRNTEAFF
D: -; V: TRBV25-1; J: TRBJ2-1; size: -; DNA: TGTGCCAGCCTGACAGGGAGGAATGGGCAGTTCTTC; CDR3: CASLTGRNGQFF
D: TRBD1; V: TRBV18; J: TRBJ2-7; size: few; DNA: TGTGCCAGCTCACCAGGACAGGGGATTAATAACGAGCAGTACTTC; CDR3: CASSPGQGINNEQYF
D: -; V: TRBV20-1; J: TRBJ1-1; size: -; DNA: TGCAGTGCTACCCATCCGGCTGAAGCTTTCTTT; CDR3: CSATHPAEAFF
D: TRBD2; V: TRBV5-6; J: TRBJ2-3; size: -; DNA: TGTGCCAGCAGCCACAGACTAGCGGGAGTGGAAGATACGCAGTATTTT; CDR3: CASSHRLAGVEDTQYF
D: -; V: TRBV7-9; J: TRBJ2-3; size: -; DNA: TGTGCCAGCAGCTTTCAGAGCCGCACAGATACGCAGTATTTT; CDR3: CASSFQSRTDTQYF
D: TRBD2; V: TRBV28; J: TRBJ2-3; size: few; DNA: TGTGCCAGCAGTCGGGAGGGACTCAGCACAGATACGCAGTATTTT; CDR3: CASSREGLSTDTQYF
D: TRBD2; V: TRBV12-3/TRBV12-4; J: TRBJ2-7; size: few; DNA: TGTGCCTCCCCACCGGGACTAGAGATATCCTACGAGCAGTACTTC; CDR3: CASPPGLEISYEQYF
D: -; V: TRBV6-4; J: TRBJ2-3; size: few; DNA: TGTGCCAGCAGGAGCGAGGGGGCAGATACGCAGTATTTT; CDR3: CASRSEGADTQYF
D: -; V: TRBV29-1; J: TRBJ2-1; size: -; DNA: TGCATCGTTGCGGGGTTCAACAATGAGCAGTTCTTC; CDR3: CIVAGFNNEQFF
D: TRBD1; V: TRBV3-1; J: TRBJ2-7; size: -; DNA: TGTGCCAGCAGCCTGGGACAGAACTACGAGCAGTACTTC; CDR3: CASSLGQNYEQYF
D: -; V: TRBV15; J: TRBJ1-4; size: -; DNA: TGTGCCACCACGAGGGGCAGGGAACAAGAAAAACTGTTTTTT; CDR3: CATTRGREQEKLFF
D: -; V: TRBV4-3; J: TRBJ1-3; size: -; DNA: TGCGCCAGCAGCCCGGGACGGCCAAACTCTGGAAACACCATATATTTT; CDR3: CASSPGRPNSGNTIYF
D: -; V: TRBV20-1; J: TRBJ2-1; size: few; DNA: TGCAGTGCTAGAGATTCGGGTGTCAACGGGGGCTCCTACAATGAGCAGTTCTTC; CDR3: CSARDSGVNGGSYNEQFF
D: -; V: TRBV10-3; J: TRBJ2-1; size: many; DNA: TGTGCCATCAGCTCCTCCCAGCTAGCCCCCTACAATGAGCAGTTCTTC; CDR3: CAISSSQLAPYNEQFF
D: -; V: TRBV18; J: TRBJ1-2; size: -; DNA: TGTGCCAGCTCACCTATCGACAGCACTAACTATGGCTACACCTTC; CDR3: CASSPIDSTNYGYTF
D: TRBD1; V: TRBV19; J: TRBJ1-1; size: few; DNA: TGTGCGGCGGGACAGCAGAACACTGAAGCTTTCTTT; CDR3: CAAGQQNTEAFF
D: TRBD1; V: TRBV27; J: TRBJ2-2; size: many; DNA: TGTGCCAGCAGTAACAGGGGGCGCACCGGGGAGCTGTTTTTT; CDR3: CASSNRGRTGELFF
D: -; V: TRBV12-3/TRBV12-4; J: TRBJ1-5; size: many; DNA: TGTGCCAGCAGTACCGGGGGCGATCAGCCCCAGCATTTT; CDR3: CASSTGGDQPQHF
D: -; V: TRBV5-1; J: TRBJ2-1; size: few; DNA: TGCGCCAGCAGCTTGAGGAATAGGGGGGCCTACAATGAGCAGTTCTTC; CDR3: CASSLRNRGAYNEQFF
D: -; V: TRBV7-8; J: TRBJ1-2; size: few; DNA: TGTGCCAGCAGCTCATTCCGGGCGACCATTAACTATGGCTACACCTTC; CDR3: CASSSFRATINYGYTF
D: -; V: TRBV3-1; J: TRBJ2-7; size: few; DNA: TGTGCCAGCAGCCAAAGGTTCAACGCCGGCGAGCAGTACTTC; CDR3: CASSQRFNAGEQYF
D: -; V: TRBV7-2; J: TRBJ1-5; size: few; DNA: TGTGCCTGCAGCTTAAAGTGGGAGCAGCCCCAGCATTTT; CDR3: CACSLKWEQPQHF
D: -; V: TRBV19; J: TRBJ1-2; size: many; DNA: TGTGCCAGTAGTATAGGGCGACAATACTATGGCTACACCTTC; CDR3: CASSIGRQYYGYTF
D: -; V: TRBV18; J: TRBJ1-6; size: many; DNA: TGTGCCAGCTCCAAGAGTACGGAAGGTCGGAGTTCACCCCTCCACTTT; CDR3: CASSKSTEGRSSPLHF
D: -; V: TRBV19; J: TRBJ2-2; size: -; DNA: TGTGCCAGTAGTATACTGGTGCGCGTGGGCCGGGAGCTGTTTTTT; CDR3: CASSILVRVGRELFF
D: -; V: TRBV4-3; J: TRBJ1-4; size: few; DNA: TGCGCCAGCAGCCAAGAAATCCCGACAACTAATGAAAAACTGTTTTTT; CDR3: CASSQEIPTTNEKLFF
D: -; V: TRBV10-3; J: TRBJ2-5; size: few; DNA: TGTGCCATCAGTGAGTATGGTCAGGACAGACAAGAGACCCAGTACTTC; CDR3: CAISEYGQDRQETQYF
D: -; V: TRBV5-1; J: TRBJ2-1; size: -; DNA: TGCGCCAGCAGGCGTGGTTGGGGGAGTGAGCAGTTCTTC; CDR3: CASRRGWGSEQFF
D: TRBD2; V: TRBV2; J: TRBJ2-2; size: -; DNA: TGTGCCAGCAGTGAAGCACGGACTAGCGGGGCCAACACCGGGGAGCTGTTTTTT; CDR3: CASSEARTSGANTGELFF
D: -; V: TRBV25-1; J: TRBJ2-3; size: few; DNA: TGTGCCAGCAACGGGCGGGGCCTCACAGATACGCAGTATTTT; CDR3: CASNGRGLTDTQYF
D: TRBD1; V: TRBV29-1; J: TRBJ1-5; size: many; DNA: TGCAGCGCAGGGACAGGAGACCAGCCCCAGCATTTT; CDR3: CSAGTGDQPQHF
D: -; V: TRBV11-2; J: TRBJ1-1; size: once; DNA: TGTGCCAGCAGTCACATAGGGACGGGGAACACTGAAGCTTTCTTT; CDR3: CASSHIGTGNTEAFF
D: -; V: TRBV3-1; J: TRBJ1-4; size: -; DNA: TGTGCCAGCAGCTACCGGGGGAGTGAAAAACTGTTTTTT; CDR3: CASSYRGSEKLFF
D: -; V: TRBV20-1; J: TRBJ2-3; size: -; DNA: TGCAGTGCTCACAGGCTAGTTGCAGATACGCAGTATTTT; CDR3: CSAHRLVADTQYF
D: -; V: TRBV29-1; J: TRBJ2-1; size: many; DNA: TGCAGCGTTGTAAACTCAGCGCAGTTCTTC; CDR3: CSVVNSAQFF
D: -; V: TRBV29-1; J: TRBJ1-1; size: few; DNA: TGCAGCGTTCCGGGTGACACTGAAGCTTTCTTT; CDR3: CSVPGDTEAFF
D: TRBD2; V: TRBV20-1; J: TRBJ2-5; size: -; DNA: TGCAGTGCTAGAGCTAAAGGACTAGGGAGCGGAGAGACCCAGTACTTC; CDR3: CSARAKGLGSGETQYF
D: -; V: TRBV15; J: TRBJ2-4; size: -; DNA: TGTGCCACCAGCAACGGGGACTCTAAAAACATTCAGTACTTC; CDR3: CATSNGDSKNIQYF
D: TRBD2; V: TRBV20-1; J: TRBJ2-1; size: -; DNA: TGCAGTGCTAACCTTCGTGCTAGCGGGAGAGGGAATGAGCAGTTCTTC; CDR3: CSANLRASGRGNEQFF
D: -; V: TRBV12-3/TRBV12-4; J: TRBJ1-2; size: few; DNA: TGTGCCAGTACCAAGGGGACGCAGGGCTACACCTTC; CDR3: CASTKGTQGYTF
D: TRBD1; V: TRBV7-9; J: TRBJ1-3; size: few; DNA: TGTGCCAGCAGCACCGGACAGGGGGCTTGGCACACCATATATTTT; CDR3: CASSTGQGAWHTIYF
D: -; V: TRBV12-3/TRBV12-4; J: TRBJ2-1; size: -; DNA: TGTGCCAGCAGTTTAGACGGGGACTCCTACAATGAGCAGTTCTTC; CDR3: CASSLDGDSYNEQFF
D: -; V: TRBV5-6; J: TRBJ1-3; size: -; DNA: TGTGCCAGCAGCTTGGCGAGGGTCTCTGGAAACACCATATATTTT; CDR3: CASSLARVSGNTIYF
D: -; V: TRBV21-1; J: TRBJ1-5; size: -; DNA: TGTGCCAGCACCCGACAGGGCCAGAATCAGCCCCAGCATTTT; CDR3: CASTRQGQNQPQHF
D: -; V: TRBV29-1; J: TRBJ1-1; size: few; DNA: TGCAGCGTTAGCGGGAGGGTGAACACTGAAGCTTTCTTT; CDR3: CSVSGRVNTEAFF
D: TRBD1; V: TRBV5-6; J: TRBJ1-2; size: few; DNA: TGTGCCAGCAGCCCAATCGGGACAGCTAACTATGGCTACACCTTC; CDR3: CASSPIGTANYGYTF
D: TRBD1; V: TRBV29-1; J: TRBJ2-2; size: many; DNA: TGCAGCGCCACCCTAATCGGACAGGGTTCCACCGGGGAGCTGTTTTTT; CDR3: CSATLIGQGSTGELFF
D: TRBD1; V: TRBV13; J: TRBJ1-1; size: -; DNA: TGTGCCAGCAGCCCTCAAAAGACTACAGGGGACACTGAAGCTTTCTTT; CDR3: CASSPQKTTGDTEAFF
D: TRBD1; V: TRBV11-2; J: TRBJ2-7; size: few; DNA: TGTGCCAGCAGCTTAGCGACAGGGTACGAGCAGTACTTC; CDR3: CASSLATGYEQYF
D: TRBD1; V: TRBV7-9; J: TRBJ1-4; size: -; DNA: TGTGCCAGCAGCTTAGCCACAGGGGGCGCGGGTCAGTCCGGAAAACTGTTTTTT; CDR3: CASSLATGGAGQSGKLFF
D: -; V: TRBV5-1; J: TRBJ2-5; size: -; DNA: TGCGCCAGCAGCTTTTATCGAGAGACCCAGTACTTC; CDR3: CASSFYRETQYF
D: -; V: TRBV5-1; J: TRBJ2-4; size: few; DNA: TGCGCCAGCAGCTTGGAAACGGGGTTAAACATTCAGTACTTC; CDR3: CASSLETGLNIQYF